The present T cell receptor beta chain was sequenced within a study of blood T cell repertoires in COVID-19. This CDR3 has 16 amino acids. The germline gives CDR1 SGHTA, CDR2 FQGNSA. V shed 5 bases and J 0 bases; nucleotides not matched to a gene: 8. Only in-frame clones appear in the TCRdb table, and some are missing; sequencing was by immunoSEQ multiplex PCR. The sample holds about 280,000 clones, around 90% seen once. The sequenced material came from PBMCs or T cells enriched from blood (not recorded which). The sequence was collected from a woman aged 18-35 years with acute COVID-19. The chain employs TRBV7-2 and TRBJ2-3; 7 bases are shared with TRBD2. CDR3 amino acids: CASSPRLASSTDTQYF. The CDR3 DNA follows: TGTGCCAGCAGCCCTCGACTAGCTTCTAGCACAGATACGCAGTATTTT.